The T cell receptor (beta chain) described here comes from a study of identical twins. Trimming cost V 5 bases and J 4 bases, with 12 bases left between them. The CDR3 length is 14 residues. Germline V CDR1 and CDR2: KGHDR, SFDVKD. Unique molecular identifiers were in the cDNA, with template-switch universal primer binding. TCRdb passed the 5' RACE reads through MiXCR, listing each CDR3 protein once. The sample carries around 510,000 distinct CDR3 sequences, approximately 14% recorded once. This clonotype has only a few counts. The same sample was also used in a study of yellow fever vaccine responses in identical twins. From that paper: Vaccine T cell responses of twins reportedly seemed partly convergent and partly personalized.

This TCR was recovered from a woman aged 18-29 years in good health. This chain uses TRBV24-1 with TRBJ2-3; D uncertain. Sequencing was done on a sample of CD4+ T cells sorted from blood. This CDR3 is CATSGQILPDTQYF. For the CDR3, the DNA is TGTGCCACCAGTGGGCAAATTTTACCAGATACGCAGTATTTT.